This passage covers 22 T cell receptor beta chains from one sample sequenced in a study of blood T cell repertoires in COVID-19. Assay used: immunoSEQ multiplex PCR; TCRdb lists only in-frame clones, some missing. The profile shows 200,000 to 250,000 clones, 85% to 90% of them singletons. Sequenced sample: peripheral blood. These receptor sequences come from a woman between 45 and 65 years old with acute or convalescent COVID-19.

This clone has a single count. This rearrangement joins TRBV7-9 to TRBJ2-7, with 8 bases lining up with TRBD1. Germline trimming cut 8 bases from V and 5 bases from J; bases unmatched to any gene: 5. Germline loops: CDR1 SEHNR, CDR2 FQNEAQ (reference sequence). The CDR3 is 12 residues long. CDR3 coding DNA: TGTGCCAGCGGCGGACAGGGCCACGAGCAGTACTTC. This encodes CASGGQGHEQYF.

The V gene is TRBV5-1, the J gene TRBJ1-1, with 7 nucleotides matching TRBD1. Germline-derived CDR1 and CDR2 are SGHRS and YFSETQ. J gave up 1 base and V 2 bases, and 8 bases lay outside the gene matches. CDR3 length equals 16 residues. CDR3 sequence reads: CASSFYAGGGNTEAFF. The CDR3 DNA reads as TGCGCCAGCAGCTTTTACGCAGGGGGTGGGAACACTGAAGCTTTCTTT.

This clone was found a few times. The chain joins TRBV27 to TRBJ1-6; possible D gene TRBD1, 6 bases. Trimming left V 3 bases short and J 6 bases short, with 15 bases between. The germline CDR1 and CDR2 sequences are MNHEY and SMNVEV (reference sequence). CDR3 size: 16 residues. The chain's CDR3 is CASSFYSGVGNSPLHF. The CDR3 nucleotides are TGTGCCAGCAGTTTTTACTCAGGGGTGGGTAATTCACCCCTCCACTTT.

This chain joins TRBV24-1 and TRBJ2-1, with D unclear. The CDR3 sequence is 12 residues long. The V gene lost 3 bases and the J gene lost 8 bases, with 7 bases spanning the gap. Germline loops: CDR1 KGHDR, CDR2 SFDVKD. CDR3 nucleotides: TGTGCCACCAGTGATCCGGCGGATGAGCAGTTCTTC. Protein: CATSDPADEQFF.

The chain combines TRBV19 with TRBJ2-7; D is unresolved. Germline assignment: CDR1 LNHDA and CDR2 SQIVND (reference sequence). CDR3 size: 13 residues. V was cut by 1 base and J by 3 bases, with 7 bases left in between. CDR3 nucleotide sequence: TGTGCCAGTAGTATAGGGCAGATCTACGAGCAGTACTTC. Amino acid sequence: CASSIGQIYEQYF.

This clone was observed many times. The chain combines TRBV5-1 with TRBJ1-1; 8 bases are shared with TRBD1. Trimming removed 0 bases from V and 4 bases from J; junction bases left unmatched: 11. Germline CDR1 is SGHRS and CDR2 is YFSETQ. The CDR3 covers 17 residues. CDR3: CASSLAKTGGQSTEAFF. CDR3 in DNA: TGCGCCAGCAGCTTGGCCAAAACAGGGGGTCAGAGCACTGAAGCTTTCTTT.

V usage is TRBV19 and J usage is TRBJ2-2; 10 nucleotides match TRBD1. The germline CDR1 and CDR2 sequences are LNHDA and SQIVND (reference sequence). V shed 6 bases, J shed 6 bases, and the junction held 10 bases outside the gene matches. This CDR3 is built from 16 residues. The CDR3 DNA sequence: TGTGCCAGTAGCCCAAGGGGGACAGGGGTGGCCGGGGAGCTGTTTTTT. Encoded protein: CASSPRGTGVAGELFF.

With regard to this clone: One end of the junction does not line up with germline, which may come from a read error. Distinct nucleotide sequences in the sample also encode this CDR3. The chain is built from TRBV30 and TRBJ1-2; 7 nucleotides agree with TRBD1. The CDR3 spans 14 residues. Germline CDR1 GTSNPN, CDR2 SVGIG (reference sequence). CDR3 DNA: TGTGCCTGGAGCGGCGCAGGGGGAGTCTATGGCTACACTTTC. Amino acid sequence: CAWSGAGGVYGYTF. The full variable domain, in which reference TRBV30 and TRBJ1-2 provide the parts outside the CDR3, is SQTIHQWPATLVQPVGSPLSLECTVEGTSNPNLYWYRQAAGRGLQLLFYSVGIGQISSEVPQNLSASRPQDRQFILSSKKLLLSDSGFYLCAWSGAGGVYGYTFGSGTRLTVV.

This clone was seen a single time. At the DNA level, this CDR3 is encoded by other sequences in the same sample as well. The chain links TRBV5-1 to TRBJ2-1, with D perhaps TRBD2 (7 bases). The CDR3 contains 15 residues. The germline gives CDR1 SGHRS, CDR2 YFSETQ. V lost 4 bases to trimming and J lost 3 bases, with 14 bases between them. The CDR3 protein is CASSLSGGSYNEQFF. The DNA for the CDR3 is TGCGCCAGCAGCCTCTCGGGGGGCAGCTACAATGAGCAGTTCTTC.

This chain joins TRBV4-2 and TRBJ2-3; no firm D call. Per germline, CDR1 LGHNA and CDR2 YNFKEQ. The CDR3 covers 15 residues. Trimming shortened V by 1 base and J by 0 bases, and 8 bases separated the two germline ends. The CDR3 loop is CASSQGWASTDTQYF. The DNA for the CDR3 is TGTGCCAGCAGCCAAGGATGGGCTAGCACAGATACGCAGTATTTT.

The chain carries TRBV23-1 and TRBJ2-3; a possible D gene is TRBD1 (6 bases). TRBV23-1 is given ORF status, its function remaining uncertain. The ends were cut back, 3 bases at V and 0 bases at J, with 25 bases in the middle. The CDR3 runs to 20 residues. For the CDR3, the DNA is TGCGCCAGCAGTCAGGAAATACAGGACAGCTTACCAACTAGCACAGATACGCAGTATTTT. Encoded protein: CASSQEIQDSLPTSTDTQYF.

CDR3 nucleotides: TGTGCCAGTAGTATAATAGCGGGGAGTACCTACGAGCAGTACTTC. This sequence encodes CASSIIAGSTYEQYF. This sequence joins TRBV19 and TRBJ2-7, with 8 bases lining up with TRBD2. The CDR3 consists of 15 residues. Germline values: CDR1 LNHDA, CDR2 SQIVND (reference sequence). The V and J ends lost 2 bases and 2 bases, in that order; junction bases with no gene match: 5.

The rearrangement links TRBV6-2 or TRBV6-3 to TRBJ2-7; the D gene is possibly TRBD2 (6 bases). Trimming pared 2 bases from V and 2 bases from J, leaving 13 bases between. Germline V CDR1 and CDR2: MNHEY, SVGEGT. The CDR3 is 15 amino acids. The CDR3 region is CASSYRDGGAYEQYF. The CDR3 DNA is TGTGCCAGCAGTTACCGGGACGGGGGAGCCTACGAGCAGTACTTC.

CDR3 sequence reads: CASDRGAGNTIYF. The CDR3 nucleotides read TGTGCCAGCGACAGGGGAGCAGGAAACACCATATATTTT. The rearrangement joins TRBV10-3 to TRBJ1-3; 8 bases are a match to TRBD1. The J segment lost 4 bases and the V segment lost 10 bases, leaving 6 bases of the junction unmatched. This CDR3 is 13 amino acids long. Germline V gene data show CDR1 as ENHRY and CDR2 as SYGVKD.

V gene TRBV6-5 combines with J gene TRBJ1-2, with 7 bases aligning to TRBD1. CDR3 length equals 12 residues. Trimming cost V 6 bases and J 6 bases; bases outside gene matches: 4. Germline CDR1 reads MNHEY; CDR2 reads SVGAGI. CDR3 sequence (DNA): TGTGCCAGCAGGACAGGGCTGGATGGCTACACCTTC. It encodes CASRTGLDGYTF.

For the CDR3, the DNA is TGCGCCAGCAGCTTGGGGGGACAGGGCCGAAACACCGGGGAGCTGTTTTTT. Protein: CASSLGGQGRNTGELFF. This sequence joins TRBV5-1 and TRBJ2-2; 9 bases agree with TRBD1. The V and J ends lost 0 bases and 2 bases, in that order; junction bases with no gene match: 5. This CDR3 has 17 residues. CDR1 and CDR2 from the germline V gene are SGHRS and YFSETQ.

The CDR3 DNA follows: TGTGCCAGCAGCTTAGAATGGACAGGGAGACTCTGGCAGTATTTT. This encodes CASSLEWTGRLWQYF. This chain uses TRBV11-2 with TRBJ2-3; 8 nucleotides match TRBD1. Germline CDR1 reads SGHAT; CDR2 reads FQNNGV. The CDR3 is made up of 15 amino acids. J was trimmed by 11 bases and V by 0 bases; bases with no gene match: 10.

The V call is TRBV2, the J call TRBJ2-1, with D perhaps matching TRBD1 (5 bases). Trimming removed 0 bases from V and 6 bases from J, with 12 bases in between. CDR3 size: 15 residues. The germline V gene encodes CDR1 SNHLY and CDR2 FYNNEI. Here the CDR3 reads CASSEALRVSNEQFF. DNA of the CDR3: TGTGCCAGCAGTGAAGCGCTCAGGGTGAGCAATGAGCAGTTCTTC.

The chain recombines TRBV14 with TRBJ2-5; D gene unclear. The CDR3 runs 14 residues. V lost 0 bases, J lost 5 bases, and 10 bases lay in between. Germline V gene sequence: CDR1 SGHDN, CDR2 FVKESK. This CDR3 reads CASSQETHWETQYF. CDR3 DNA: TGTGCCAGCAGCCAAGAGACTCATTGGGAGACCCAGTACTTC.

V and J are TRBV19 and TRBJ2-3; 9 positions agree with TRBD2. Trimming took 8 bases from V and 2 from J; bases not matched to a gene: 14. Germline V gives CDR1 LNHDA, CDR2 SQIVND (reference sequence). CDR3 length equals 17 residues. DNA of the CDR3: TGTGCCAGTCTACCGAGGGCTAGCGGGGTCCTCACAGATACGCAGTATTTT. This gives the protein CASLPRASGVLTDTQYF.

The CDR3 here is CATSVSDRDEAFF. The CDR3 DNA is TGTGCCACCAGTGTTAGCGACAGGGATGAAGCTTTCTTT. The chain recombines TRBV24-1 with TRBJ1-1; 7 bases line up with TRBD1. V lost 5 bases to trimming and J lost 7 bases; unmatched junction nucleotides: 6. The CDR3 spans 13 residues. Germline-derived CDR1 and CDR2 are KGHDR and SFDVKD.

The CDR3 loop reads CSVDPRQGVFVDQETQYF. The CDR3 nucleotides read TGCAGCGTTGATCCACGACAGGGGGTTTTTGTAGACCAAGAGACCCAGTACTTC. The chain uses TRBV29-1 and TRBJ2-5; 9 bases fit TRBD1. The CDR3 covers 18 residues. Germline values: CDR1 SQVTM, CDR2 ANQGSEA. J was trimmed by 0 bases and V by 3 bases; bases with no gene match: 14.